Listed here are 29 T cell receptor beta chains from one sample, sequenced in a study of radiotherapy plus CTLA-4 blockade in lung cancer. The protocol was immunoSEQ multiplex PCR, while the TCRdb copy is restricted to in-frame clones and leaves out a portion. The repertoire holds more than 65,000 clones, roughly four fifths seen once, with 0.82% in the top ten. The sample in question was peripheral blood, obtained from a patient treated with radiotherapy plus ipilimumab. The receptor set was obtained from a human donor with non-small cell lung cancer who had stable disease on radiotherapy plus ipilimumab.

V and J are TRBV30 and TRBJ2-1, with a weak D call TRBD1 (6 bases). Germline assignment: CDR1 GTSNPN and CDR2 SVGIG (reference sequence). The V and J ends lost 4 bases and 8 bases respectively, with 9 bases between them. This CDR3 has 11 amino acids. The CDR3 spells CAWKQGYEQFF. The CDR3, as DNA: TGTGCCTGGAAACAGGGATATGAGCAGTTCTTC.

V gene TRBV7-3 combines with J gene TRBJ1-1, with no clear D. V lost 6 bases to trimming and J lost 4 bases, with 9 bases between them. This CDR3 comprises 12 residues. CDR1 and CDR2 from the germline V gene are SGHTA and FQGTGA. CDR3 nucleotides: TGTGCCAGCAGTGCAGGCTCCACTGAAGCTTTCTTT. Its protein is CASSAGSTEAFF.

The chain couples TRBV27 to TRBJ1-6, with 7 bases identical to TRBD1. The germline gives CDR1 MNHEY, CDR2 SMNVEV (reference sequence). This CDR3 region has 19 residues. J was trimmed by 0 bases and V by 7 bases; bases with no gene match: 15. Written as DNA, the CDR3 is TGTGCCAGCATTATAGACAGGGCTCCCTCTAGCTCCTATAATTCACCCCTCCACTTT. This gives the protein CASIIDRAPSSSYNSPLHF.

The chain is built from TRBV27 and TRBJ1-6, with TRBD1 as a possible D gene (6 bases). Germline V gives CDR1 MNHEY, CDR2 SMNVEV (reference sequence). Between the trimmed V and J ends, which lost 6 bases and 7 bases, there was a span of 13 bases. This CDR3 spans 14 amino acids. The CDR3 sequence: CASSPGTRNSPLHF. For the CDR3, the DNA is TGTGCCAGCAGCCCAGGGACAAGGAATTCACCCCTCCACTTT.

This sequence joins TRBV5-1 and TRBJ1-1, with 9 bases matching TRBD1. V dropped 2 bases and J dropped 1; count of bases not matched to a gene: 6. The CDR3 length is 16 residues. CDR1 is SGHRS, CDR2 YFSETQ, per germline. The CDR3 DNA reads TGCGCCAGCAGCTTAATCACAGGGGGCGAGAACACTGAAGCTTTCTTT. Translation: CASSLITGGENTEAFF.

The gene calls are TRBV6-1 and TRBJ2-6; no clear D gene. The CDR3 is 16 residues long. Per the germline V gene, CDR1 is MNHNS and CDR2 is SASEGT. V lost 4 bases, J lost 0 bases, and 10 bases lay in between. In DNA form, the CDR3 reads TGTGCCAGCAGTGCAAAGACCCACTCTGGGGCCAACGTCCTGACTTTC. This codes for CASSAKTHSGANVLTF.

The chain joins TRBV25-1 to TRBJ2-3, with a weak D call TRBD1 (5 bases). The CDR3 loop spans 15 amino acids. V was clipped by 2 bases and J by 2 bases, with 11 bases between them. Germline V CDR1 and CDR2: MGHDK, SYGVNS. The CDR3 sequence is CASSEELGLTDTQYF. For the CDR3, the DNA is TGTGCCAGCAGTGAAGAGTTGGGGCTCACAGATACGCAGTATTTT.

This clone appeared a few times. This chain uses TRBV7-2 with TRBJ1-6, with D maybe TRBD1 (5 bases). The CDR3 covers 12 residues. Deletions cut 10 bases from V and 7 bases from J, with 11 bases between. The germline V gene has CDR1 SGHTA and CDR2 FQGNSA. The DNA for the CDR3 is TGTGCCACCGGGACGGAGAATTCACCCCTCCACTTT. This encodes CATGTENSPLHF.

The V call is TRBV7-9, the J call TRBJ2-2, with 10 bases aligning to TRBD1. Trimming took 8 bases from V and 6 from J; bases not matched to a gene: 9. Germline V gene sequence: CDR1 SEHNR, CDR2 FQNEAQ (reference sequence). The CDR3 totals 15 residues. CDR3 amino acids: CASAGDRGGSGELFF. The DNA of the CDR3 is TGTGCCAGCGCCGGGGACAGGGGAGGCTCCGGGGAGCTGTTTTTT.

The V call is TRBV19, the J call TRBJ2-1; perhaps TRBD2 as D (7 bases). The germline V gene encodes CDR1 LNHDA and CDR2 SQIVND (reference sequence). V was trimmed by 3 bases and J by 4 bases, leaving 19 bases between them. The length of the CDR3 is 17 residues. This CDR3 is CASSIWGQRGLYNEQFF. The CDR3, as DNA: TGTGCCAGTAGTATTTGGGGGCAGCGGGGCTTATACAATGAGCAGTTCTTC.

This rearrangement joins TRBV9 to TRBJ2-3, with D unresolved. Between the trimmed V and J ends, which lost 2 bases and 0 bases, there was a span of 10 bases. CDR1 and CDR2 from the germline V gene are SGDLS and YYNGEE. This CDR3 is 15 amino acids long. The CDR3 is CASSVDYISTDTQYF. CDR3 DNA sequence: TGTGCCAGCAGCGTCGATTATATCAGCACAGATACGCAGTATTTT.

The chain links TRBV6-1 to TRBJ1-2, with 8 bases aligning to TRBD1. Trimming removed 0 bases from V and 3 bases from J; junction bases left unmatched: 6. The CDR3 has 16 amino acids. CDR1 and CDR2 (germline): MNHNS, SASEGT. CDR3: CASSEAVPRGHYGYTF. The CDR3 nucleotides are TGTGCCAGCAGTGAAGCGGTGCCCAGGGGGCACTATGGCTACACCTTC.

The gene calls are TRBV7-8 and TRBJ2-3; D not certain. CDR1 is SGHVS and CDR2 is FQNEAQ in the germline V gene. V was trimmed by 6 bases and J by 1 base, leaving 14 bases between them. CDR3 size: 15 residues. This CDR3 is CASSSGRFGTDTQYF. CDR3 bases: TGTGCCAGCAGTTCGGGCCGCTTTGGCACAGATACGCAGTATTTT.

A single count supports this clone. The chain carries TRBV15 and TRBJ1-2; a possible D gene is TRBD1 (6 bases). The ends were cut back, 0 bases at V and 1 base at J, with 12 bases in the middle. Germline V gene sequence: CDR1 LNHNV, CDR2 YYDKDF (reference sequence). There are 16 residues in the CDR3. The CDR3 region is CATSRDPGQLNYGYTF. CDR3 DNA sequence: TGTGCCACCAGCAGAGACCCGGGACAACTTAACTATGGCTACACCTTC.

The V and J genes are TRBV25-1 and TRBJ2-1; TRBD1 matches at 7 bases. Per the germline V gene, CDR1 is MGHDK and CDR2 is SYGVNS. The V and J ends lost 4 bases and 4 bases, in that order; junction bases with no gene match: 7. The CDR3 totals 15 residues. The CDR3 is CASSAPGQSYNEQFF. In nucleotides, the CDR3 is TGTGCCAGCAGTGCCCCGGGACAGAGTTACAATGAGCAGTTCTTC.

This chain connects TRBV7-2 to TRBJ2-3, with a possible D match to TRBD1 (5 bases). Germline CDR1 reads SGHTA; CDR2 reads FQGNSA. CDR3 size: 15 residues. V was pared by 1 base and J by 3 bases, with 11 bases between. The CDR3 DNA is TGTGCCAGCAGCTTAGTGGTCAGGGTTACAGATACGCAGTATTTT. Translation gives CASSLVVRVTDTQYF.

This clone has just a few counts. The rearrangement links TRBV30 to TRBJ2-6; no definite D call. In germline, CDR1 is GTSNPN, CDR2 SVGIG (reference sequence). V shed 0 bases and J shed 2 bases, with 2 bases lying between them. This CDR3 contains 13 residues. As DNA, the CDR3 is TGTGCCTGGAGTGTACCTGGGGCCAACGTCCTGACTTTC. Protein product: CAWSVPGANVLTF.

Note on this clone: One end of the junction varies from germline; a read error may be responsible. The chain has TRBV7-9 and TRBJ2-1; 8 positions match TRBD1. This CDR3 region has 15 residues. CDR1 and CDR2 (germline): SEHNR, FQNEAQ (reference sequence). The CDR3 DNA is TGTGCCAGCGGCTTCCCGGGACAGGCGGCGGGTGAGCAGTTCTTC. The encoded protein is CASGFPGQAAGEQFF.

The chain is built from TRBV19 and TRBJ1-2; the match to TRBD1 covers 8 bases. CDR1 and CDR2 (germline): LNHDA, SQIVND (reference sequence). Trimming removed 5 bases from V and 2 bases from J; junction bases left unmatched: 4. CDR3 size: 14 residues. CDR3 region: CASSPTGENYGYTF. As DNA, the CDR3 is TGTGCCAGTAGTCCGACAGGGGAAAACTATGGCTACACCTTC. Filled out from reference TRBV19 and TRBJ1-2, the complete variable domain reads DGGITQSPKYLFRKEGQNVTLSCEQNLNHDAMYWYRQDPGQGLRLIYYSQIVNDFQKGDIAEGYSVSREKKESFPLTVTSAQKNPTAFYLCASSPTGENYGYTFGSGTRLTVV.

This chain connects TRBV19 to TRBJ2-5; D unresolved. This CDR3 contains 13 residues. In germline, CDR1 is LNHDA, CDR2 SQIVND (reference sequence). Trimming removed 5 bases from V and 3 bases from J, with 10 bases in between. CDR3 bases: TGTGCCAGTAGTGGCCAGTTGAAAGAGACCCAGTACTTC. It is translated as CASSGQLKETQYF.

This chain links TRBV6-5 with TRBJ1-1, with D tentatively TRBD1 (5 bases). The CDR3 extends over 14 amino acids. CDR1 is MNHEY, CDR2 SVGAGI, per germline. V was trimmed by 5 bases and J by 2 bases, leaving 12 bases between them. CDR3 protein: CASSHRGVNTEAFF. For the CDR3, the DNA is TGTGCCAGCAGTCACCGGGGGGTCAACACTGAAGCTTTCTTT.

This chain links TRBV28 with TRBJ1-6; a possible D gene is TRBD1 (6 bases). With 5 bases removed from V and 9 bases from J, the gap between germline ends came to 14 bases. The CDR3 runs to 14 residues. Germline V lookup: CDR1 MDHEN, CDR2 SYDVKM. CDR3 in DNA: TGTGCCAGCAGTGTTTGGGGGGCTGCTTCACCCCTCCACTTT. As protein: CASSVWGAASPLHF.

The CDR3 loop reads CASSGEGANQPQHF. The CDR3 coding sequence is TGTGCCAGCTCAGGGGAGGGGGCCAATCAGCCCCAGCATTTT. The chain recombines TRBV18 with TRBJ1-5; 7 nucleotides line up with TRBD1. V lost 5 bases, J lost 3 bases, and 4 bases stayed unmatched. Per germline, CDR1 KGHSH and CDR2 LQKENI. There are 14 residues in the CDR3.

The chain recombines TRBV27 with TRBJ1-6; a weak D match, TRBD1 (5 bases). The CDR3 is made up of 14 amino acids. CDR1 and CDR2 from the germline V gene are MNHEY and SMNVEV (reference sequence). V lost 6 bases to trimming and J lost 9 bases, with 15 bases between them. As DNA, the CDR3 is TGTGCCAGCAGCCCACGGGGCCGTAGTTCACCCCTCCACTTT. Translated, it gives CASSPRGRSSPLHF.

The rearrangement uses TRBV19 and TRBJ2-4; D gene unclear. Trimming took 1 base from V and 0 from J, leaving 7 bases between them. The germline V gene encodes CDR1 LNHDA and CDR2 SQIVND (reference sequence). The CDR3 has 15 residues. The CDR3 protein is CASSIGNLAKNIQYF. CDR3 nucleotides: TGTGCCAGTAGTATAGGAAACTTAGCCAAAAACATTCAGTACTTC.

The rearrangement joins TRBV28 to TRBJ2-1; perhaps TRBD1 as D (5 bases). The CDR3 loop spans 14 amino acids. Trimming took 0 bases from V and 5 from J, leaving 8 bases between them. Germline values: CDR1 MDHEN, CDR2 SYDVKM. The CDR3 is CASSLWGRDNEQFF. CDR3 in DNA: TGTGCCAGCAGTTTATGGGGCAGGGACAATGAGCAGTTCTTC.

The chain joins TRBV6-1 to TRBJ2-3; D is uncertain. Germline loops: CDR1 MNHNS, CDR2 SASEGT. The length of the CDR3 is 13 residues. V was pared by 7 bases and J by 1 base, with 9 bases between. CDR3 in amino acids: CASMKLRTDTQYF. The CDR3 nucleotides are TGTGCCAGCATGAAACTTCGCACAGATACGCAGTATTTT.

Written as DNA, the CDR3 is TGTGCCAGCAGCGAGGGTCTAGCGGGAGGGTTCGGAGAGACCCAGTACTTC. Its translation: CASSEGLAGGFGETQYF. This sequence joins TRBV5-4 and TRBJ2-5; TRBD2 agrees at 12 bases. This CDR3 has 17 residues. J was trimmed by 4 bases and V by 4 bases; bases with no gene match: 11. Germline loops: CDR1 SGHNT, CDR2 YYREEE (reference sequence).

The chain has TRBV30 and TRBJ2-7, with D unclear. CDR1 GTSNPN and CDR2 SVGIG come from the germline V gene (reference sequence). The CDR3 is 12 residues long. Trimming pared 5 bases from V and 3 bases from J, leaving 11 bases between. CDR3 DNA: TGTGCCTGGGACTCCGGATTCTACGAGCAGTACTTC. Translation: CAWDSGFYEQYF.